Given below is one T cell receptor beta chain in context. Its antigen is not known. It was with 60 Vbeta and 13 Jbeta primers that the PCR ran. The assay was immunoSEQ multiplex PCR, and TCRdb's table has in-frame clones only and misses some. In the table there are 150,000 to 200,000 clones, roughly 80% of which are singletons. These data come from a study of cytomegalovirus exposure and HLA in healthy donors. Findings and limits, study-wide: Apparent HLA restriction characterized most CMV-associated TCR beta chains in a later analysis. Using a false discovery rate of 0.05, a later analysis showed that around 16,000 TCR beta sequences were associated with HLA alleles. Researchers catalogued under 200 TCR beta chains as cytomegalovirus-associated. Some public TCRs appeared in many individuals, while most sequences were rare.

From germline, CDR1 is SGHTA and CDR2 FQGNSA. The length of the CDR3 is 13 residues. This receptor was obtained from a man aged 18 to 35 in good health and CMV-seropositive. This sequence joins TRBV7-2 and TRBJ2-5; D perhaps matches TRBD1 (5 bases). The J call is uncertain, as TRBJ2-7 better fits the DNA end. The sequencing sample was made of PBMCs. DNA for the CDR3: TGTGCCAGCAGCTCTTCAGGGTCCTACGAGCAGTACTTC. Its translation is CASSSSGSYEQYF.